This T cell receptor beta chain derives from a study of T cell repertoires in cytomegalovirus infection. Across the study: Recently identified HLA-C-restricted and well-studied HLA-B-restricted CMV epitopes were used. In public TCR beta signatures, there were indications of both CMV infection and matching HLA type.

TCRdb passed the reads through MiXCR, listing each CDR3 protein once. This sample has about 310,000 distinct CDR3 sequences; roughly 25% occur once, and the top ten carry roughly 14%. Points from the study as a whole: Cumulative frequency (of public TCR beta family members) identified carriers of CMV plus the relevant HLA. In two of eight donors, the top clonotype was HLA-C-restricted CMV-specific.

Worth noting for this clonotype: Its antigen remains unknown.

Sequencing used cultured PBMCs, obtained from culture after CMV antigen stimulation. The clonotype was recovered from a human donor in good health (CMV status not recorded). Some clones in this sample may be carry-over from other donors' samples.

The CDR3: CASSQERVDEEAYNEQFF. The CDR3 bases are TGCGCCAGCAGCCAAGAAAGAGTTGACGAAGAGGCTTACAATGAGCAGTTCTTC. The gene calls are TRBV4-3 and TRBJ2-1; D unresolved. The V end lost 0 bases, the J end lost 4 bases, and 19 bases lay between the germline ends. This CDR3 comprises 18 residues. Germline loops: CDR1 LGHNA, CDR2 YSLEER.